This entry features one T cell receptor beta chain sequence. Its antigen is not known. These data come from a study of PD-1 blockade in classical Hodgkin lymphoma. Study-wide results and limits: Newly diagnosed patients had diversity similar to the baseline diversity of complete responders.

Assay used: immunoSEQ multiplex PCR; TCRdb lists only in-frame clones, some missing. The sample lists tens of thousands of clones, approximately 92% occurring once. Germline V gene data show CDR1 as MNHEY and CDR2 as SVGAGI. The ends were cut back, 2 bases at V and 7 bases at J, with 14 bases in the middle. This CDR3 is built from 14 residues. Brentuximab vedotin exposure varied among the patients, all of whom had relapsed after autologous stem cell transplantation. Specimen: peripheral blood mononuclear cells (PBMCs), collected at baseline. The chain uses TRBV6-5 and TRBJ2-5, with a tentative D call TRBD2 (5 bases). This sequence originates from a human donor with classical Hodgkin lymphoma. The CDR3 DNA sequence: TGTGCCAGCAGTTACAGAAGGCTAGGAGGGACCCAGTACTTC. This codes for CASSYRRLGGTQYF.